A selection of T cell receptor beta chains follows, all from one sample in a study of T cell repertoires in ileal Crohn's disease. Assay used: immunoSEQ multiplex PCR; TCRdb lists only in-frame clones, some missing. The repertoire holds about 59,000 clones, 85% to 90% seen once, with about 1.9% in the top ten. Sequenced material: ileal tissue. The receptors stem from an adult with Crohn's disease. Both conserved end residues are part of each CDR3. A D gene is named only where the DNA matches it firmly. The listing skips clone size in some rows; elsewhere it reads once, few, many or a size class.

CDR3nt: TGTGCCAGCAGTAGGACAGATTTGAACTATGGCTACACCTTC
CDR3aa: CASSRTDLNYGYTF
j_gene: TRBJ1-2
d_gene: -
v_gene: TRBV6-5
abundance: -

CDR3nt: TGTGCCAGCAGCCCCGGTCCCAGGGTGACGAAGTATGGCTACACCTTC
CDR3aa: CASSPGPRVTKYGYTF
j_gene: TRBJ1-2
d_gene: -
v_gene: TRBV5-6
abundance: once

CDR3nt: TGTGCCAGCAGCTTGGCGCCTAGCGGATCCTACGAGCAGTACTTC
CDR3aa: CASSLAPSGSYEQYF
j_gene: TRBJ2-7
d_gene: TRBD2
v_gene: TRBV5-4
abundance: once

CDR3nt: TGTGCCAGCAGTTTAGGAGACCCGGGACAGGGAGGAGGCTACACCTTC
CDR3aa: CASSLGDPGQGGGYTF
j_gene: TRBJ1-2
d_gene: TRBD1
v_gene: TRBV28
abundance: once

CDR3nt: TGTGCCAGCAGCCCCCGAGGGGGGGGAATCCAGAACACTGAAGCTTTCTTT
CDR3aa: CASSPRGGGIQNTEAFF
j_gene: TRBJ1-1
d_gene: -
v_gene: TRBV5-5
abundance: once

CDR3nt: TGTGCCAGCAGCTTGGATCCAGGGGATCAGCCCCAGCATTTT
CDR3aa: CASSLDPGDQPQHF
j_gene: TRBJ1-5
d_gene: -
v_gene: TRBV7-2
abundance: -

CDR3nt: TGTGCCAGCAGCGCCCAGGGACTCCATTGGGGTATGAACACTGAAGCTTTCTTT
CDR3aa: CASSAQGLHWGMNTEAFF
j_gene: TRBJ1-1
d_gene: -
v_gene: TRBV9
abundance: -

CDR3nt: TGTGCCAGCAGCTCTACCGGGACACCCCCCCTAAATGAGCAGTTCTTC
CDR3aa: CASSSTGTPPLNEQFF
j_gene: TRBJ2-1
d_gene: -
v_gene: TRBV5-6
abundance: -

CDR3nt: TGTGCCAGCAGCCCCCTCGGGGGAGACTCTGGAAACACCATATATTTT
CDR3aa: CASSPLGGDSGNTIYF
j_gene: TRBJ1-3
d_gene: -
v_gene: TRBV9
abundance: -

CDR3nt: TGTGCCACCAGCAGAGCCCCGGACACTGAAGCTTTCTTT
CDR3aa: CATSRAPDTEAFF
j_gene: TRBJ1-1
d_gene: -
v_gene: TRBV15
abundance: -

CDR3nt: TGTGCCAGCAGTTACTGGACAGGATCGAACACCGGGGAGCTGTTTTTT
CDR3aa: CASSYWTGSNTGELFF
j_gene: TRBJ2-2
d_gene: TRBD1
v_gene: TRBV6-5
abundance: -

CDR3nt: TGTGCCAGCAGCGGGAGCGGGGGGGGAGACGAGCAGTACTTC
CDR3aa: CASSGSGGGDEQYF
j_gene: TRBJ2-7
d_gene: TRBD2
v_gene: TRBV7-9
abundance: -

CDR3nt: TGTGCCAGCAGTTTGAGTTTGGTGGGCAGGGCGGTCTTGGCCCCGAAAGATGAAGCTTTCTTT
CDR3aa: CASSLSLVGRAVLAPKDEAFF
j_gene: TRBJ1-1
d_gene: -
v_gene: TRBV27
abundance: -

CDR3nt: TGTGCCGTCCGGGGAGTCGGGTATGGCTACACCTTC
CDR3aa: CAVRGVGYGYTF
j_gene: TRBJ1-2
d_gene: -
v_gene: TRBV27
abundance: once

CDR3nt: TGTGCCAGCGGGGGACACACCAACACCGGGGAGCTGTTTTTT
CDR3aa: CASGGHTNTGELFF
j_gene: TRBJ2-2
d_gene: -
v_gene: TRBV10-3
abundance: -

CDR3nt: TGTGCCAGCAGTACAGCGGGGCGACAAGAGACCCAGTACTTC
CDR3aa: CASSTAGRQETQYF
j_gene: TRBJ2-5
d_gene: TRBD2
v_gene: TRBV2
abundance: -

CDR3nt: TGTGCCAGTAGTATACGGTACAGGGCCGTAAATTCACCCCTCCACTTT
CDR3aa: CASSIRYRAVNSPLHF
j_gene: TRBJ1-6
d_gene: -
v_gene: TRBV19
abundance: -

CDR3nt: TGTGCCAGCAGCTTAGGGGACAGCAACAATCAGCCCCAGCATTTT
CDR3aa: CASSLGDSNNQPQHF
j_gene: TRBJ1-5
d_gene: TRBD1
v_gene: TRBV7-9
abundance: -

CDR3nt: TGCGCCAGCAGCCAAGCCGGGACTATAAATGAGCAGTTCTTC
CDR3aa: CASSQAGTINEQFF
j_gene: TRBJ2-1
d_gene: TRBD2
v_gene: TRBV4-3
abundance: -

CDR3nt: TGTGCCAGCATGAACGGACAGACTCAGTACTTC
CDR3aa: CASMNGQTQYF
j_gene: TRBJ2-4
d_gene: -
v_gene: TRBV6-1
abundance: once

CDR3nt: TGTGCCAGCAGACACCTGGACACTGAAGCTTTCTTT
CDR3aa: CASRHLDTEAFF
j_gene: TRBJ1-1
d_gene: -
v_gene: TRBV7-8
abundance: -

CDR3nt: TGTGCCAGCAGGACTAGCACAGATACGCAGTATTTT
CDR3aa: CASRTSTDTQYF
j_gene: TRBJ2-3
d_gene: -
v_gene: TRBV25-1
abundance: -

CDR3nt: TGTGCCAGCTCAGGGCAGCCCACCGGGGAGCTGTTTTTT
CDR3aa: CASSGQPTGELFF
j_gene: TRBJ2-2
d_gene: -
v_gene: TRBV18
abundance: -

CDR3nt: TGCGCCAGCAGGTTTGACAGGACTTTAAACACTGAAGCTTTCTTT
CDR3aa: CASRFDRTLNTEAFF
j_gene: TRBJ1-1
d_gene: -
v_gene: TRBV5-1
abundance: once

CDR3nt: TGTGCCAGCAGTTTATCCGGGGATTCACCCCTCCACTTT
CDR3aa: CASSLSGDSPLHF
j_gene: TRBJ1-6
d_gene: -
v_gene: TRBV27
abundance: -

CDR3nt: TGTGCCAGCAGCCCACAACTGGGAGCGGGAGCCTACGAGCAGTACTTC
CDR3aa: CASSPQLGAGAYEQYF
j_gene: TRBJ2-7
d_gene: TRBD2
v_gene: TRBV7-8
abundance: -

CDR3nt: TGTGCCATCAGTGATTCAGGACTCTCTACCAATGGCTACACCTTC
CDR3aa: CAISDSGLSTNGYTF
j_gene: TRBJ1-2
d_gene: -
v_gene: TRBV10-3
abundance: -